The 15 T cell receptor beta chains presented below share a single source sample, sequenced in a study of vaccination effects on CD4 cells after COVID-19. The repertoire was sequenced with immunoSEQ multiplex PCR; TCRdb's copy has only in-frame clones and lacks some. Of fewer than 35,000 clones detected, 70% to 85% appear once; the ten largest clones hold about 16%. Antigens of these TCRs are unknown. The culture ran for 9 to 11 days, and then CD4+ T cells were isolated. Each participant was administered two doses of either the BNT162b2 or the mRNA-1273 vaccine. Here the sequenced sample was CD4+ T cells from PBMCs cultured without peptide, taken after COVID-19 vaccination. These receptors came from a human donor who received a COVID-19 vaccine.

The chain carries TRBV5-5 and TRBJ1-2; D remains ambiguous. V gave up 4 bases and J gave up 7 bases, with 14 bases separating them. Germline lookup yields CDR1 SGHKS and CDR2 YYEKEE (reference sequence). The CDR3 contains 13 residues. CDR3 DNA: TGTGCCAGCAGCCGCGACCGGTCCGGTGGCTACACCTTC. It encodes CASSRDRSGGYTF.

This clone occurred a few times. CDR3 sequence: CASSLEGSGTQYF. CDR3 nucleotides: TGTGCCAGCAGCTTAGAGGGGTCGGGGACCCAGTACTTC. The V and J genes are TRBV11-2 and TRBJ2-5; D is undetermined. Deletions cut 0 bases from V and 7 bases from J, with 9 bases between. Germline-derived CDR1 and CDR2 are SGHAT and FQNNGV. This CDR3 contains 13 residues.

V gene TRBV30 combines with J gene TRBJ1-3; D gene ambiguous. Trimming took 2 bases from V and 0 from J, leaving 11 bases between them. Germline V gene lookup returns CDR1 GTSNPN and CDR2 SVGIG (reference sequence). This CDR3 has 15 residues. CDR3 residues: CAWSLGISSGNTIYF. In DNA, the CDR3 is TGTGCCTGGAGTTTAGGCATTAGCTCTGGAAACACCATATATTTT.

The V and J genes are TRBV29-1 and TRBJ2-1, with unresolved D. Deletions cut 6 bases from V and 4 bases from J, with 19 bases between. The CDR3 runs 15 residues. From germline, CDR1 is SQVTM and CDR2 ANQGSEA. The CDR3 nucleotides read TGCAGCGTCGAATACTCCAGGCGGCAATACAATGAGCAGTTCTTC. It is translated as CSVEYSRRQYNEQFF.

V gene TRBV6-6 combines with J gene TRBJ1-3; D possibly corresponds to TRBD1 (6 bases). In germline, CDR1 is MNHNY, CDR2 SVGAGI (reference sequence). The CDR3 loop spans 14 amino acids. V was clipped by 6 bases and J by 1 base, with 10 bases between them. This CDR3 is CASRLQGSGNTIYF. The CDR3 DNA sequence: TGTGCCAGCAGACTACAGGGTTCTGGAAACACCATATATTTT.

This chain connects TRBV6-2 or TRBV6-3 to TRBJ1-5; D possibly corresponds to TRBD1 (5 bases). The CDR3 extends over 12 amino acids. CDR1 is MNHEY and CDR2 is SVGEGT in the germline V gene. V lost 2 bases to trimming and J lost 11 bases, with 10 bases between them. The DNA for the CDR3 is TGTGCCAGCAGTTACGGGGGAGGGGCCCAGCATTTT. Translated, it gives CASSYGGGAQHF.

V is TRBV7-9 and J is TRBJ2-2; D possibly uses TRBD1 or TRBD2 (6 bases each). The CDR3 loop spans 15 amino acids. V was pared by 8 bases and J by 3 bases, with 16 bases between. CDR1 and CDR2 (germline): SEHNR, FQNEAQ (reference sequence). The CDR3 DNA is TGTGCCAGCTCCCAAGGGGGGCTTTACACCGGGGAGCTGTTTTTT. The encoded protein is CASSQGGLYTGELFF.

The chain recombines TRBV12-3 or TRBV12-4 with TRBJ1-1; D gene ambiguous. Trimming removed 2 bases at V and 3 bases at J, with 7 bases between. The CDR3 has 13 residues. The CDR3 loop is CASSLTWDTEAFF. CDR3 DNA sequence: TGTGCCAGCAGTTTAACCTGGGACACTGAAGCTTTCTTT.

This clone appeared once. The chain joins TRBV6-6 to TRBJ2-3; 9 nucleotides match TRBD2. CDR3 length: 17 amino acids. V shed 5 bases, J shed 5 bases, and the junction held 14 bases outside the gene matches. The germline V gene has CDR1 MNHNY and CDR2 SVGAGI (reference sequence). The chain's CDR3 is CASSPQPRGGKVDTQYF. The CDR3 DNA follows: TGTGCCAGCAGTCCTCAGCCGCGGGGGGGCAAAGTAGATACGCAGTATTTT.

This chain connects TRBV5-8 to TRBJ2-7; 12 bases are a match to TRBD2. Germline V CDR1 and CDR2: SGHTS, YDEGEE. The CDR3 loop spans 16 amino acids. J gave up 3 bases and V 0 bases, and 4 bases lay outside the gene matches. In nucleotides, the CDR3 is TGTGCCAGCAGCTTGGAGACTAGCGGGAGTAACTACGAGCAGTACTTC. This encodes CASSLETSGSNYEQYF.

This clone is termed medium-sized. This chain links TRBV19 with TRBJ1-6; possible D gene TRBD1, 6 bases. CDR1 is LNHDA and CDR2 is SQIVND in the germline V gene (reference sequence). V was shortened by 4 bases and J by 7 bases, with 11 bases between the two germline ends. CDR3 length: 14 residues. The CDR3 region is CASSNRQENSPLHF. As DNA, the CDR3 is TGTGCCAGTAGTAACCGACAGGAGAATTCACCCCTCCACTTT.

The DNA for the CDR3 is TGTGCCTGGAGTTCCCCGGGACAGGGAACGGAGCAGTACTTC. It specifies CAWSSPGQGTEQYF. The rearrangement uses TRBV30 and TRBJ2-7; 9 bases align to TRBD1. Germline values: CDR1 GTSNPN, CDR2 SVGIG (reference sequence). The junction had 9 bases not matched to a gene; V was cut back by 2 bases and J by 7 bases. The CDR3 runs 14 residues.

This clone was observed a single time. The chain uses TRBV5-1 and TRBJ1-4, with 8 bases fitting TRBD1. This CDR3 has 15 residues. Losses at the gene ends were 4 bases for V and 7 bases for J; bases not matched to a gene: 9. Germline CDR1 is SGHRS and CDR2 is YFSETQ. The CDR3 DNA sequence: TGCGCCAGCAGCCCCCAATCCGGGACAGGTGAAAAACTGTTTTTT. This encodes CASSPQSGTGEKLFF.

The rearrangement links TRBV5-6 to TRBJ2-3; no clear D. The length of the CDR3 is 14 residues. Per the germline V gene, CDR1 is SGHDT and CDR2 is YYEEEE. The germline V and J ends were trimmed by 1 base and 2 bases, with 8 bases remaining between them. The DNA for the CDR3 is TGTGCCAGCAGCTTGAAAAGGTTCACAGATACGCAGTATTTT. It is translated as CASSLKRFTDTQYF. The full variable domain, its missing parts supplied by reference TRBV5-6 and TRBJ2-3, is DAGVTQSPTHLIKTRGQQVTLRCSPKSGHDTVSWYQQALGQGPQFIFQYYEEEERQRGNFPDRFSGHQFPNYSSELNVNALLLGDSALYLCASSLKRFTDTQYFGPGTRLTVL.

The V call is TRBV19, the J call TRBJ1-2; tentatively, D is TRBD1 (5 bases). CDR3 length equals 14 residues. Germline CDR1 and CDR2: LNHDA and SQIVND (reference sequence). Trimming pared 6 bases from V and 7 bases from J, leaving 18 bases between. The CDR3 coding sequence is TGTGCCAGTAGACCCACAGGTGCCCAGGGTGGCTACACCTTC. Encoded protein: CASRPTGAQGGYTF.